The source of this TCR beta chain is a study of beta chain features in type 1 diabetes. Turning to the study itself: Patients shared similar age, gender and cell yields with healthy donors.

The CDR3 runs 14 residues. The germline CDR1 and CDR2 sequences are SGHTA and FQGNSA. Expressed TCRB transcripts were sequenced, since all the RNA that had been isolated was reverse transcribed. TCRdb keeps only in-frame clones here, not all; method: immunoSEQ multiplex PCR. The table records tens of thousands of clones, just over 50% of them present only once. This chain joins TRBV7-2 and TRBJ2-5; 9 bases agree with TRBD1. With the DNA end fitting TRBJ2-7 better, the J assignment may be wrong. The receptor comes from a young woman in good health. Sequences were obtained from Tregs from blood. The CDR3 region has the DNA TGTGCCAGCAGTTACGACAGGGGGAAGTACGAGCAGTACTTC. It encodes CASSYDRGKYEQYF.